The 29 T cell receptor beta chains below were found in one sample sequenced in a study of OX40 agonist ivuxolimab in advanced cancers. The repertoire was sequenced with immunoSEQ multiplex PCR; TCRdb's copy has only in-frame clones and lacks some. The sample holds more than 65,000 clones, roughly nine tenths seen once. This specimen consisted of CD4+ or CD8+ T cells sorted from blood, obtained in a trial of the OX40 agonist ivuxolimab. These receptor sequences come from an adult with an advanced solid tumor such as melanoma, head and neck, liver or kidney cancer.

This chain joins TRBV27 and TRBJ1-3; D remains unclear. There are 11 residues in the CDR3. With 4 bases removed from V and 2 bases from J, the gap between germline ends came to 0 bases. The germline gives CDR1 MNHEY, CDR2 SMNVEV (reference sequence). CDR3 residues: CASSSGNTIYF. The CDR3 region has the DNA TGTGCCAGCAGTTCTGGAAACACCATATATTTT.

This clone came up a few times. V and J are TRBV7-3 and TRBJ2-3, with D unclear. The V end lost 5 bases, the J end lost 6 bases, and 9 bases lay between the germline ends. The CDR3 extends over 12 amino acids. CDR1 is SGHTA and CDR2 is FQGTGA in the germline V gene. CDR3: CASSLPGDTQYF. The CDR3 DNA sequence: TGTGCCAGCAGCCTACCCGGGGATACGCAGTATTTT. The full variable domain, in which reference TRBV7-3 and TRBJ2-3 provide the parts outside the CDR3, is GAGVSQTPSNKVTEKGKYVELRCDPISGHTALYWYRQSLGQGPEFLIYFQGTGAADDSGLPNDRFFAVRPEGSVSTLKIQRTERGDSAVYLCASSLPGDTQYFGPGTRLTVL.

The chain recombines TRBV5-4 with TRBJ1-4; D may be TRBD1 (5 bases). The CDR3 extends over 14 amino acids. The V end was cut by 2 bases, the J end by 2 bases, with 7 bases between. Germline assignment: CDR1 SGHNT and CDR2 YYREEE (reference sequence). CDR3 DNA sequence: TGTGCCAGCAGCTTCGGGGGGACTAATGAAAAACTGTTTTTT. Residues: CASSFGGTNEKLFF. The full variable domain, rest sourced from reference TRBV5-4 and TRBJ1-4, is ETGVTQSPTHLIKTRGQQVTLRCSSQSGHNTVSWYQQALGQGPQFIFQYYREEENGRGNFPPRFSGLQFPNYSSELNVNALELDDSALYLCASSFGGTNEKLFFGSGTQLSVL.

The chain uses TRBV5-1 and TRBJ2-7, with a possible D match to TRBD2 (5 bases). The CDR3 spans 14 residues. The V gene's germline CDR1 is SGHRS and CDR2 YFSETQ. The V gene lost 4 bases and the J gene lost 7 bases, with 18 bases spanning the gap. Here the CDR3 DNA reads TGCGCCAGCAGCCCCCGGGGAGTCCCTAGTGAGCAGTACTTC. Protein: CASSPRGVPSEQYF.

The DNA for the CDR3 is TGCGCCAGCAGCTCAACCGGAACCGGGGATGAAAAACTGTTTTTT. Translation: CASSSTGTGDEKLFF. The chain combines TRBV4-1 with TRBJ1-4; D is uncertain. This CDR3 region has 15 residues. The V and J ends lost 5 bases and 6 bases respectively, with 16 bases between them. Germline CDR1 MGHRA, CDR2 YSYEKL.

The rearrangement links TRBV29-1 to TRBJ2-3; 10 nucleotides agree with TRBD2. From germline, CDR1 is SQVTM and CDR2 ANQGSEA. The CDR3 has 13 amino acids. The junction had 3 bases not matched to a gene; V was cut back by 4 bases and J by 5 bases. CDR3 bases: TGCAGCGTTGGGACTAGCGGCCTAGATACGCAGTATTTT. Translation: CSVGTSGLDTQYF.

V and J are TRBV7-8 and TRBJ1-1; D is undetermined. The CDR3 covers 15 residues. V was pared by 1 base and J by 4 bases, with 13 bases between. Germline V gene lookup returns CDR1 SGHVS and CDR2 FQNEAQ. The CDR3 region is CASSLERAVGTEAFF. The CDR3 DNA reads as TGTGCCAGCAGCTTAGAGAGGGCTGTGGGCACTGAAGCTTTCTTT.

The chain couples TRBV19 to TRBJ1-2; no firm D call. This CDR3 comprises 17 residues. CDR1 and CDR2 (germline): LNHDA, SQIVND (reference sequence). V lost 2 bases and J 0 bases, leaving 16 bases between the germline ends. The CDR3 loop reads CASSIKGENFSNYGYTF. In nucleotides, the CDR3 is TGTGCCAGTAGTATAAAAGGTGAGAACTTTTCTAACTATGGCTACACCTTC. The whole variable domain, filled in from reference TRBV19 and TRBJ1-2, reads DGGITQSPKYLFRKEGQNVTLSCEQNLNHDAMYWYRQDPGQGLRLIYYSQIVNDFQKGDIAEGYSVSREKKESFPLTVTSAQKNPTAFYLCASSIKGENFSNYGYTFGSGTRLTVV.

The J gene is TRBJ2-5, the V gene TRBV28, with D unresolved. Deletions cut 3 bases from V and 6 bases from J, with 17 bases between. This CDR3 is 15 amino acids long. Germline CDR1 MDHEN, CDR2 SYDVKM. The CDR3 reads CASSFIERQKKTQYF. The CDR3 DNA reads as TGTGCCAGCAGTTTCATCGAGAGGCAGAAAAAGACCCAGTACTTC.

The J gene is TRBJ1-2, the V gene TRBV28; D ambiguous. This CDR3 region has 10 residues. CDR1 is MDHEN, CDR2 SYDVKM, per germline. Trimming pared 8 bases from V and 4 bases from J, leaving 5 bases between. The CDR3 spells CASGPYGYTF. DNA of the CDR3: TGTGCCAGCGGCCCCTATGGCTACACCTTC.

The CDR3 spells CASRGSSYNSPLHF. The CDR3, as DNA: TGTGCCAGCCGAGGGAGCTCCTATAATTCACCCCTCCACTTT. The rearrangement links TRBV6-5 to TRBJ1-6; D is unresolved. The V end was cut by 8 bases, the J end by 0 bases, with 8 bases between. Per the germline V gene, CDR1 is MNHEY and CDR2 is SVGAGI. The CDR3 spans 14 residues.

The chain uses TRBV5-5 and TRBJ2-1; 10 nucleotides align to TRBD2. With 2 bases clipped from V and 9 bases from J, the junction kept 14 bases outside the gene matches. CDR3 length: 17 residues. The V gene's germline CDR1 is SGHKS and CDR2 YYEKEE (reference sequence). CDR3 in DNA: TGTGCCAGCAGCTTTAGCCCGGTTGGGCTAGCGGGAGTTGAGCAGTTCTTC. Residues: CASSFSPVGLAGVEQFF.

The chain combines TRBV6-1 with TRBJ1-5; D gene uncertain. The length of the CDR3 is 13 residues. The germline V gene encodes CDR1 MNHNS and CDR2 SASEGT. V was cut by 8 bases and J by 0 bases, with 8 bases left in between. The DNA of the CDR3 is TGTGCCAGCCGCAGAGATAGCAATCAGCCCCAGCATTTT. Translating gives CASRRDSNQPQHF.

The chain uses TRBV6-6 and TRBJ1-1, with D possibly matching TRBD1 (5 bases). The CDR3 spans 14 residues. V lost 2 bases and J 5 bases, leaving 12 bases between the germline ends. The V gene's germline CDR1 is MNHNY and CDR2 SVGAGI (reference sequence). The CDR3 region is CASSYGTVGTEAFF. In DNA form, the CDR3 reads TGTGCCAGCAGTTACGGGACGGTGGGTACTGAAGCTTTCTTT.

V gene TRBV11-2 combines with J gene TRBJ2-3; 12 positions agree with TRBD2. V gave up 5 bases and J gave up 5 bases; unmatched junction bases: 5. Germline lookup yields CDR1 SGHAT and CDR2 FQNNGV. This CDR3 comprises 15 residues. CDR3 sequence (DNA): TGTGCCAGCAGCAGACTAGCGGGAGTCGGAGATACGCAGTATTTT. Translating it yields CASSRLAGVGDTQYF.

The CDR3 sequence: CASSLADNAEAFF. DNA for the CDR3: TGTGCCAGCAGCCTCGCGGATAACGCTGAAGCTTTCTTT. The chain uses TRBV14 and TRBJ1-1; D unresolved. V lost 4 bases to trimming and J lost 6 bases, with 12 bases between them. Germline V gene sequence: CDR1 SGHDN, CDR2 FVKESK. CDR3 size: 13 residues.

The CDR3 coding sequence is TGTGCCAGCAGTACGGACGGGCAGGAGGATTCACCCCTCCACTTT. Protein product: CASSTDGQEDSPLHF. The chain links TRBV27 to TRBJ1-6, with no clear D. The V and J ends lost 5 bases and 8 bases respectively, with 16 bases between them. Germline V gives CDR1 MNHEY, CDR2 SMNVEV (reference sequence). This CDR3 has 15 amino acids.

The chain has TRBV20-1 and TRBJ1-1; unclear D gene. Per the germline V gene, CDR1 is DFQATT and CDR2 is SNEGSKA (reference sequence). The CDR3 is made up of 11 amino acids. Trimming took 2 bases from V and 5 from J, leaving 6 bases between them. The CDR3 loop is CSARMGTEAFF. The CDR3 bases are TGCAGTGCTAGAATGGGTACTGAAGCTTTCTTT.

The rearrangement links TRBV7-9 to TRBJ1-1; 7 bases fit TRBD1. This CDR3 has 13 amino acids. V trimming: 5 bases; J trimming: 9 bases; junction bases outside the gene matches: 9. Per the germline V gene, CDR1 is SEHNR and CDR2 is FQNEAQ (reference sequence). This CDR3 reads CASSPGQALKAFF. The CDR3 DNA is TGTGCCAGCAGCCCAGGACAGGCCTTGAAAGCTTTCTTT.

V gene TRBV14 combines with J gene TRBJ2-7, with 13 bases aligning to TRBD2. V shed 6 bases and J 4 bases; nucleotides not matched to a gene: 6. This CDR3 region has 15 residues. Germline V gene data show CDR1 as SGHDN and CDR2 as FVKESK. The CDR3 spells CASSFTTSGGYEQYF. The CDR3 DNA follows: TGTGCCAGCAGTTTCACGACTAGCGGGGGGTACGAGCAGTACTTC.

The rearrangement links TRBV19 to TRBJ2-7; maybe TRBD2 (5 bases). The CDR3 is 13 residues long. The V gene's germline CDR1 is LNHDA and CDR2 SQIVND (reference sequence). Trimming cost V 5 bases and J 4 bases, with 12 bases left between them. The CDR3 coding sequence is TGTGCCAGTAGTGTACTGGGCGGGTACGAGCAGTACTTC. This encodes CASSVLGGYEQYF. The whole variable domain, remainder taken from reference TRBV19 and TRBJ2-7, is DGGITQSPKYLFRKEGQNVTLSCEQNLNHDAMYWYRQDPGQGLRLIYYSQIVNDFQKGDIAEGYSVSREKKESFPLTVTSAQKNPTAFYLCASSVLGGYEQYFGPGTRLTVT.

J is TRBJ2-3 and V is TRBV5-4, with 8 bases matching TRBD1. The CDR3 runs to 15 residues. V lost 4 bases to trimming and J lost 3 bases; unmatched junction nucleotides: 7. Germline V lookup: CDR1 SGHNT, CDR2 YYREEE (reference sequence). The CDR3 DNA sequence: TGTGCCAGCAGCGTTGGACAGGGTAGAACAGATACGCAGTATTTT. It yields the protein CASSVGQGRTDTQYF. Full variable domain (outside the CDR3, taken from reference TRBV5-4 and TRBJ2-3): ETGVTQSPTHLIKTRGQQVTLRCSSQSGHNTVSWYQQALGQGPQFIFQYYREEENGRGNFPPRFSGLQFPNYSSELNVNALELDDSALYLCASSVGQGRTDTQYFGPGTRLTVL.

The chain carries TRBV19 and TRBJ2-7; D possibly corresponds to TRBD1 (7 bases). Germline CDR1 is LNHDA and CDR2 is SQIVND (reference sequence). V lost 9 bases and J lost 3, with 12 bases in between. The CDR3 contains 12 residues. The CDR3 bases are TGTGCCAGCAGGGGGAGGAACTACGAGCAGTACTTC. Translating it yields CASRGRNYEQYF.

The rearrangement joins TRBV29-1 to TRBJ2-3; D remains ambiguous. This CDR3 is 13 amino acids long. Germline V CDR1 and CDR2: SQVTM, ANQGSEA. The V end lost 7 bases, the J end lost 5 bases, and 16 bases lay between the germline ends. CDR3 nucleotide sequence: TGCAGCGAGAACCAAGTGGTAGGAGATACGCAGTATTTT. Protein sequence: CSENQVVGDTQYF.

The V and J genes are TRBV5-4 and TRBJ2-7, with unresolved D. Trimming took off 0 bases at V and 2 bases at J, with 6 bases between the two ends. CDR3 length: 13 amino acids. Germline V gene sequence: CDR1 SGHNT, CDR2 YYREEE (reference sequence). The DNA of the CDR3 is TGTGCCAGCAGCTTGGTACCGACCTACGAGCAGTACTTC. It translates to CASSLVPTYEQYF.

The gene calls are TRBV11-2 and TRBJ2-2; D is unclear. Germline V lookup: CDR1 SGHAT, CDR2 FQNNGV. This CDR3 spans 17 amino acids. Trimming removed 0 bases from V and 7 bases from J, with 18 bases in between. In DNA form, the CDR3 reads TGTGCCAGCAGCTTAGATGCTGGCGCCTCGATTCGCGGGGAGCTGTTTTTT. Translated: CASSLDAGASIRGELFF.

The chain carries TRBV30 and TRBJ2-7; D not certain. Germline V gene lookup returns CDR1 GTSNPN and CDR2 SVGIG (reference sequence). CDR3 length: 12 amino acids. The V and J ends lost 0 bases and 10 bases respectively, with 13 bases between them. CDR3 sequence reads: CAWSVQWQVQYF. The CDR3 coding sequence is TGTGCCTGGAGTGTACAGTGGCAGGTTCAGTACTTC.

The chain links TRBV5-4 to TRBJ2-7, with 8 nucleotides matching TRBD2. The CDR3 runs to 14 residues. With 7 bases clipped from V and 1 base from J, the junction kept 7 bases outside the gene matches. From germline, CDR1 is SGHNT and CDR2 YYREEE (reference sequence). CDR3 sequence reads: CASRREGPSYEQYF. The CDR3 DNA is TGTGCCAGCCGACGGGAGGGCCCATCCTACGAGCAGTACTTC.

The V and J genes are TRBV10-1 and TRBJ2-7; the D gene is possibly TRBD2 (5 bases). The CDR3 spans 12 residues. CDR1 and CDR2 from the germline V gene are WNHNN and SYGVQD (reference sequence). V dropped 10 bases and J dropped 2 bases, with 12 bases sitting between them. The CDR3 bases are TGCGCCACTCCGAGGCGGGCCTACGAGCAGTACTTC. Translated, it gives CATPRRAYEQYF.